This entry lists 5 T cell receptor beta chains sequenced from one sample in a study of CD8 T cells in ankylosing spondylitis. TCRdb reanalysed the 5' RACE reads using MiXCR and keeps one entry per CDR3 protein. The sample shows 130,000 to 150,000 distinct CDR3 sequences, 7% to 10% of them seen only once. The sample taken for sequencing was synovial fluid, either unsorted or a sorted T cell fraction (not recorded which). These receptors all come from a male donor with ankylosing spondylitis.

This clonotype was detected a few times. The V call is TRBV7-2, the J call TRBJ2-7; 7 bases agree with TRBD1. V shed 5 bases and J 0 bases; nucleotides not matched to a gene: 4. CDR1 and CDR2 (germline): SGHTA, FQGNSA. This CDR3 has 14 amino acids. DNA of the CDR3: TGTGCCAGCAGCGCGGACAGGAGCTCCTACGAGCAGTACTTC. It translates to CASSADRSSYEQYF. Based on the CDR3 plus reference TRBV7-2 and TRBJ2-7, the full variable domain is GAGVSQSPSNKVTEKGKDVELRCDPISGHTALYWYRQSLGQGLEFLIYFQGNSAPDKSGLPSDRFSAERTGGSVSTLTIQRTQQEDSAVYLCASSADRSSYEQYFGPGTRLTVT.

This clonotype was recorded many times. The chain employs TRBV12-3 or TRBV12-4 and TRBJ2-3; TRBD1 matches at 9 bases. The CDR3 has 14 amino acids. The V segment lost 6 bases and the J segment 7 bases; nucleotides outside the gene matches: 8. The CDR3 region has the DNA TGTGCCAGCAGCCCCGGGACAGGGTCTTATACGCAGTATTTT. Its protein product is CASSPGTGSYTQYF.

This clonotype was seen more than once but under ten times. The chain recombines TRBV6-2 or TRBV6-3 with TRBJ2-1; D call uncertain. CDR3 length equals 16 residues. V was cut by 0 bases and J by 0 bases, with 9 bases left in between. The germline V gene has CDR1 MNHEY and CDR2 SVGEGT. The chain's CDR3 is CASSYSVGDSYNEQFF. CDR3 nucleotide sequence: TGTGCCAGCAGTTACTCGGTCGGTGACTCCTACAATGAGCAGTTCTTC.

The chain couples TRBV20-1 to TRBJ2-1, with 7 bases lining up with TRBD2. CDR1 is DFQATT and CDR2 is SNEGSKA in the germline V gene (reference sequence). The CDR3 consists of 14 residues. V was clipped by 1 base and J by 5 bases; unmatched bases: 5. This CDR3 reads CSARVWGGDNEQFF. CDR3 DNA: TGCAGTGCTAGAGTGTGGGGGGGGGACAATGAGCAGTTCTTC.

This clonotype was seen a handful of times. This chain's CDR3 is CASSAGGAQTQYF. CDR3 sequence (DNA): TGTGCCAGCAGTGCGGGGGGGGCTCAGACCCAGTACTTC. The chain has TRBV2 and TRBJ2-5, with 8 bases that match TRBD2. Germline CDR1 reads SNHLY; CDR2 reads FYNNEI. V lost 4 bases, J lost 6 bases, and 4 bases stayed unmatched. The CDR3 has 13 amino acids. The full variable domain, its missing parts supplied by reference TRBV2 and TRBJ2-5, is EPEVTQTPSHQVTQMGQEVILRCVPISNHLYFYWYRQILGQKVEFLVSFYNNEISEKSEIFDDQFSVERPDGSNFTLKIRSTKLEDSAMYFCASSAGGAQTQYFGPGTRLLVL.